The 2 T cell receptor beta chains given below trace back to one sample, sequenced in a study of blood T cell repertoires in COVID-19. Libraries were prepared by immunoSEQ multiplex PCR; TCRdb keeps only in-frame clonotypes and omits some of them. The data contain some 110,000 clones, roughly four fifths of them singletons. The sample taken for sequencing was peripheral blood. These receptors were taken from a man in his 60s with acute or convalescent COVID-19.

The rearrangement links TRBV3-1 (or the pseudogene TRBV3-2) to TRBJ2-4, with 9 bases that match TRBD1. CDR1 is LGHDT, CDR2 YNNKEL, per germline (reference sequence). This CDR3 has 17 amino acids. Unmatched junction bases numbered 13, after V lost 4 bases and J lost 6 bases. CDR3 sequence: CASSLWRTGARGNIQYF. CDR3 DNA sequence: TGTGCCAGCAGCCTTTGGCGGACAGGGGCACGGGGAAACATTCAGTACTTC.

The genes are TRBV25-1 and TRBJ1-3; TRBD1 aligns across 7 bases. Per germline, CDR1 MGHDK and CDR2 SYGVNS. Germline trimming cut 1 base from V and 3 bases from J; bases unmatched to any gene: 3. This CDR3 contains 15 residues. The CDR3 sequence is CASSELGGDGNTIYF. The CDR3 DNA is TGTGCCAGCAGTGAATTAGGGGGCGATGGAAACACCATATATTTT. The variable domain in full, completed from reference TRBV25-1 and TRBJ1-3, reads EADIYQTPRYLVIGTGKKITLECSQTMGHDKMYWYQQDPGMELHLIHYSYGVNSTEKGDLSSESTVSRIRTEHFPLTLESARPSHTSQYLCASSELGGDGNTIYFGEGSWLTVV.